A selection of T cell receptor beta chains follows, all from one sample in a study of blood T cell repertoires in COVID-19. The data were produced by immunoSEQ multiplex PCR, yet TCRdb's version contains in-frame clones alone and is incomplete. Of 15,000 to 20,000 clones listed, around 90% are singletons. The specimen sequenced was peripheral blood. The source is a human donor in a cohort sampled during active COVID-19. CDR3s include the opening cysteine and the closing phenylalanine or tryptophan. D genes are given only for firm matches.

d_call j_call v_call cdr3_aa
NA TRBJ1-1 TRBV2 CASSSQVNTEAFF
TRBD1 TRBJ1-2 TRBV11-2 CASSLGGTGYNYGYTF
NA TRBJ1-3 TRBV7-8 CASSLKRGNTIYF
NA TRBJ1-1 TRBV18 CASSPKGGPNTEAFF
TRBD1 TRBJ1-1 TRBV7-9 CASSLRQGPNTEAFF
NA TRBJ2-1 TRBV19 CASSKGEIHTNEQFF
NA TRBJ2-2 TRBV9 CASSPPGLRNTGELFF
NA TRBJ1-2 TRBV25-1 CASSESRYYGYTF
NA TRBJ2-2 TRBV9 CASSVRRGGELFF
NA TRBJ1-3 TRBV25-1 CASRGKGDSGNTIYF
TRBD1 TRBJ1-2 TRBV27 CASSSAGTGDGYTF
TRBD2 TRBJ2-1 TRBV5-4 CASSLRAGGQYEQFF
NA TRBJ2-4 TRBV10-3 CAISGGVANIQYF
NA TRBJ1-2 TRBV6-1 CASSEAPGSSPNYGYTF
TRBD2 TRBJ2-2 TRBV7-2 CASSPRASGGLNTGELFF
NA TRBJ1-4 TRBV5-6 CASSLGRHNEKLFF
NA TRBJ1-2 TRBV7-3 CASSVGTNYGYTF
TRBD1 TRBJ1-5 TRBV3-1/TRBV3-2 CASSRTGTGPLGSQPQHF
NA TRBJ2-2 TRBV19 CASSMGQGRTGELFF
TRBD2 TRBJ2-1 TRBV3-1/TRBV3-2 CASSQSAGVGNEQFF
TRBD1 TRBJ2-2 TRBV25-1 CASTRGGQGSFGELFF
TRBD2 TRBJ2-7 TRBV3-1/TRBV3-2 CASSQDGGDTRAYEQYF
TRBD2 TRBJ2-3 TRBV4-2 CASSQVPGLAGGADTQYF
TRBD1 TRBJ2-1 TRBV7-3 CASSTSGTVDGEQFF
TRBD1 TRBJ1-2 TRBV11-2 CASTQSTGTYGYTF
TRBD1 TRBJ1-3 TRBV30 CAWTGGLPGNTIYF
NA TRBJ2-7 TRBV6-6 CASSYSDSRSYEQYF
NA TRBJ2-5 TRBV5-6 CASSMRFQETQYF
NA TRBJ2-5 TRBV6-5 CASSYSVNTGETQYF
TRBD1 TRBJ2-2 TRBV9 CASSVGGQGAGELFF
TRBD2 TRBJ2-3 TRBV6-4 CASSDTGTSGGTDTQYF